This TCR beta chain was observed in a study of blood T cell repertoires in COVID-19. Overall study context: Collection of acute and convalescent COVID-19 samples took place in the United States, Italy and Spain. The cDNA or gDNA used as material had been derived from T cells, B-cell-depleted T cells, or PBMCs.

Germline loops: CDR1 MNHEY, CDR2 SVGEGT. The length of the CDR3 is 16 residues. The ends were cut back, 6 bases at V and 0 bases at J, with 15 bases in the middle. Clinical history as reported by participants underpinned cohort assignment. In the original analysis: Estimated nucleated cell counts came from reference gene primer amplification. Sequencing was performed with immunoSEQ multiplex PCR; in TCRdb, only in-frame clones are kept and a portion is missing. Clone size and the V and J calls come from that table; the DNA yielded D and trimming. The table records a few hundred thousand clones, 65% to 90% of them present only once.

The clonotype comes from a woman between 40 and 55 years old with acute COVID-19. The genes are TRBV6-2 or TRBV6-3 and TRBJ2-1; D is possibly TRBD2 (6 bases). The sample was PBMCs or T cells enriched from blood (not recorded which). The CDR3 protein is CASSSRGAGSYNEQFF. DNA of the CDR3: TGTGCCAGCAGCTCCCGGGGAGCGGGCTCCTACAATGAGCAGTTCTTC.